This T cell receptor beta chain was captured in a study of OX40 agonist ivuxolimab in advanced cancers. The CDR3 is 15 amino acids. Germline V gene sequence: CDR1 SGDLS, CDR2 YYNGEE. V was shortened by 4 bases and J by 8 bases, with 19 bases between the two germline ends. With baseline, cycle 4 day 1, and cycle 7 day 1 as timepoints, blood was sampled. Method: immunoSEQ multiplex PCR; TCRdb's copy keeps in-frame clones and lacks some. Of tens of thousands of clones in the sample, around 84% were seen once. The sequence came from an adult with an advanced solid tumor such as melanoma, head and neck, liver or kidney cancer. The specimen comprised CD4+ or CD8+ T cells sorted from blood, sampled in a trial of the OX40 agonist ivuxolimab. The V gene is TRBV9, the J gene TRBJ2-1; D perhaps matches TRBD2 (7 bases). The CDR3 sequence is CASSPSGGGGDEQFF. CDR3 in DNA: TGTGCCAGCAGCCCCTCCGGGGGCGGGGGTGATGAGCAGTTCTTC.